This T cell receptor beta chain was documented in a study of CD8 T cells in ankylosing spondylitis. As concerns this clonotype: What it binds is not known.

TCRdb reprocessed the 5' RACE reads with MiXCR, giving one entry per CDR3 protein. Of around 150,000 distinct CDR3 sequences listed, under 55% are singletons. Overall study findings and caveats: The clones that were linked to disease were reported to be significantly enriched in matched synovial fluid samples from ankylosing spondylitis patients.

The CDR3 is made up of 16 amino acids. The V gene's germline CDR1 is LGHDT and CDR2 YNNKEL (reference sequence). The germline V and J ends were trimmed by 6 bases and 8 bases, with 23 bases remaining between them. The rearrangement links TRBV3-1 to TRBJ2-1; the D is unclear. Material: synovial fluid, either unsorted or a sorted T cell fraction (not recorded which). The receptor's source is a male donor with ankylosing spondylitis. CDR3 DNA: TGTGCCAGCAGTCCGCAGGTGGGGTTTTCGTTCTATGAGCAGTTCTTC. Encoded protein: CASSPQVGFSFYEQFF.